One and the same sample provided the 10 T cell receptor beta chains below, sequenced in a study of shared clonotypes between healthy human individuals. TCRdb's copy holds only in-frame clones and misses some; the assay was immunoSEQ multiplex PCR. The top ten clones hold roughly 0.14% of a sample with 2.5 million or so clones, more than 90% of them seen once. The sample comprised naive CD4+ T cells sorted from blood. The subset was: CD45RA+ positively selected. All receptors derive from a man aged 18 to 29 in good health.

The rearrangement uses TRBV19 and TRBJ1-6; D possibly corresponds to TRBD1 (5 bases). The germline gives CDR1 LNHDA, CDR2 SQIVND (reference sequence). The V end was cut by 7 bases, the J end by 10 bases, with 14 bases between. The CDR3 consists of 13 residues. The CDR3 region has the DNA TGTGCCAGTAACAAGGGGTTTGAATCACCCCTCCACTTT. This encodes CASNKGFESPLHF.

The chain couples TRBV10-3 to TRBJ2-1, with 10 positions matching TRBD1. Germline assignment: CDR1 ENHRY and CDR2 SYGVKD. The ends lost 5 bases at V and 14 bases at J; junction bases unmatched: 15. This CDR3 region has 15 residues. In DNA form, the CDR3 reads TGTGCCATCAGTACCGGGACAGGGGATCCTAATGGCAAGTTCTTC. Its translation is CAISTGTGDPNGKFF.

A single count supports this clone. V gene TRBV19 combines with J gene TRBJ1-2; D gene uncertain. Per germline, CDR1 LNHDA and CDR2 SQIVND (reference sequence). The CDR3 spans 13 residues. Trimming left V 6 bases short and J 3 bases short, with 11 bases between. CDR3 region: CASSSPGYYGYTF. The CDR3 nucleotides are TGTGCCAGTAGCTCCCCGGGGTACTATGGCTACACCTTC.

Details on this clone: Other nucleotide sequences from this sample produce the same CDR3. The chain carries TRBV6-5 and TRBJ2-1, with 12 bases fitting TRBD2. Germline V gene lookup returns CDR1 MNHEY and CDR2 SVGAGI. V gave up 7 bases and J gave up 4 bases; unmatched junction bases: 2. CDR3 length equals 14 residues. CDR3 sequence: CASTLAGGYNEQFF. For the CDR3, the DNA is TGTGCCAGCACACTAGCGGGAGGATACAATGAGCAGTTCTTC.

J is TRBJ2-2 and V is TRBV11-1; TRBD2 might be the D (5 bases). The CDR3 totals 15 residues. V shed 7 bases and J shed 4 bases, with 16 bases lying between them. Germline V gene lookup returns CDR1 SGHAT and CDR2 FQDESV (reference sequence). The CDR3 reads CASTTFEGGTGELFF. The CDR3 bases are TGTGCCAGCACCACATTCGAGGGCGGCACCGGGGAGCTGTTTTTT.

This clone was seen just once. This CDR3 is CATSPGGGTYEQYF. DNA of the CDR3: TGTGCCACCAGCCCCGGGGGAGGGACCTACGAGCAGTACTTC. V and J are TRBV15 and TRBJ2-7; TRBD2 agrees at 7 bases. The CDR3 covers 14 residues. The germline gives CDR1 LNHNV, CDR2 YYDKDF (reference sequence). The J segment lost 2 bases and the V segment lost 5 bases, leaving 6 bases of the junction unmatched. The full variable domain, its missing parts supplied by reference TRBV15 and TRBJ2-7, is DAMVIQNPRYQVTQFGKPVTLSCSQTLNHNVMYWYQQKSSQAPKLLFHYYDKDFNNEADTPDNFQSRRPNTSFCFLDIRSPGLGDTAMYLCATSPGGGTYEQYFGPGTRLTVT.

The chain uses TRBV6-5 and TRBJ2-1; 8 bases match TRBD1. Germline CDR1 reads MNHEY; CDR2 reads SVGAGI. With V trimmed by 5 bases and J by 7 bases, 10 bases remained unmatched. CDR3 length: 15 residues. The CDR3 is CASSPLRTGRNEQFF. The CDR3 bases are TGTGCCAGCAGTCCCCTTAGGACAGGGAGGAATGAGCAGTTCTTC.

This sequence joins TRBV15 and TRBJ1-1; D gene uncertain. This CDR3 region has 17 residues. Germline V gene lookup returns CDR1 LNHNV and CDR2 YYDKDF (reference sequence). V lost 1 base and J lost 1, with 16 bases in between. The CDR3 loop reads CATSRGYAGQSNTEAFF. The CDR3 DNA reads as TGTGCCACCAGCAGAGGCTACGCTGGCCAGTCGAACACTGAAGCTTTCTTT.

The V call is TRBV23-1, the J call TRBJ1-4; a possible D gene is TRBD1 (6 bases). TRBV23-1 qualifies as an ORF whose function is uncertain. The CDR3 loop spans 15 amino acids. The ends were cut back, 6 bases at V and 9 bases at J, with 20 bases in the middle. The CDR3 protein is CASSPRDKGMQKLFF. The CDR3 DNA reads TGCGCCAGCAGCCCCCGGGACAAGGGAATGCAAAAACTGTTTTTT.

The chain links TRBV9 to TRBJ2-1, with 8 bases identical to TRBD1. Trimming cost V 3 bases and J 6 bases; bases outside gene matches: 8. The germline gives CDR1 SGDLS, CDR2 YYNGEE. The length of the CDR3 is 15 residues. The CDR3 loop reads CASSAIPTGGNEQFF. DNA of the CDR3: TGTGCCAGCAGCGCCATCCCAACAGGGGGCAATGAGCAGTTCTTC.